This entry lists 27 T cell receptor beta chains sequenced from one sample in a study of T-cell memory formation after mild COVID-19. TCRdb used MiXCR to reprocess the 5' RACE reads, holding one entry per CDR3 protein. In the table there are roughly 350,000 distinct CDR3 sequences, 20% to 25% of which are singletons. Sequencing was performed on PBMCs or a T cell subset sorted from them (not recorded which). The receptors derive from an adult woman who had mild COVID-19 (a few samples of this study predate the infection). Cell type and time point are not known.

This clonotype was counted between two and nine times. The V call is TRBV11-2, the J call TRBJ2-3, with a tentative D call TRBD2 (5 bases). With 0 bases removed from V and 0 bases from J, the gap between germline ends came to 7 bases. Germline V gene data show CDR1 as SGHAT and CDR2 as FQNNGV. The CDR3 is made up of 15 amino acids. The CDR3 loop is CASSLDGISTDTQYF. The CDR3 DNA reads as TGTGCCAGCAGCTTAGACGGGATCAGCACAGATACGCAGTATTTT.

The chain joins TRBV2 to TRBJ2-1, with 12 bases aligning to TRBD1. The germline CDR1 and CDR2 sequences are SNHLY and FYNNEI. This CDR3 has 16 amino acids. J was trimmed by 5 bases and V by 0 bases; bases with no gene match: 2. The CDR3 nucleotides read TGTGCCAGCAGTGAAGCGCGGGACAGGGGGCACAATGAGCAGTTCTTC. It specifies CASSEARDRGHNEQFF.

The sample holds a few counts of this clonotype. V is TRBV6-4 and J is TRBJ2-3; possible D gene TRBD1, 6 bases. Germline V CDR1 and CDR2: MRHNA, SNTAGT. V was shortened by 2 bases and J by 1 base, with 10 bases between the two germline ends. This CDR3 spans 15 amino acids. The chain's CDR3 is CASSDVAGGTDTQYF. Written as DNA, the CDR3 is TGTGCCAGCAGTGACGTGGCAGGGGGCACAGATACGCAGTATTTT.

The CDR3 protein is CASGLVLSRSTDTQYF. For the CDR3, the DNA is TGTGCTAGTGGTTTGGTACTTAGCCGTAGCACAGATACGCAGTATTTT. The chain joins TRBV12-5 to TRBJ2-3; D remains ambiguous. The germline CDR1 and CDR2 sequences are LGHNT and FRNRAP. Deletions cut 0 bases from V and 0 bases from J, with 10 bases between. The CDR3 has 16 residues.

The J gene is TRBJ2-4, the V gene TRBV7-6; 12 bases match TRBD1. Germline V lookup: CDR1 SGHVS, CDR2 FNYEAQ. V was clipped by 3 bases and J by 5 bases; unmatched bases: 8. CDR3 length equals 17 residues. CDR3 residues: CASSLGTGGPEENIQYF. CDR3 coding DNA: TGTGCCAGCAGCTTGGGGACAGGGGGCCCCGAGGAAAACATTCAGTACTTC.

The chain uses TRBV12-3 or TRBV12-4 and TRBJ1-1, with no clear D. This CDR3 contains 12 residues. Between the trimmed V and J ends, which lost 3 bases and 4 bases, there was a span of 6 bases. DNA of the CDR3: TGTGCCAGCAGTTTCACAGTCACTGAAGCTTTCTTT. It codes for CASSFTVTEAFF.

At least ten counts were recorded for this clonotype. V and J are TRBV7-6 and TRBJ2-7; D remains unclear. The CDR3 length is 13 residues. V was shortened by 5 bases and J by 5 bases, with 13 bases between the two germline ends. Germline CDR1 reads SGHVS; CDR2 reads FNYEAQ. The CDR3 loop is CASSPEAVHEQYF. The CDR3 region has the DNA TGTGCCAGCAGCCCAGAGGCGGTTCACGAGCAGTACTTC.

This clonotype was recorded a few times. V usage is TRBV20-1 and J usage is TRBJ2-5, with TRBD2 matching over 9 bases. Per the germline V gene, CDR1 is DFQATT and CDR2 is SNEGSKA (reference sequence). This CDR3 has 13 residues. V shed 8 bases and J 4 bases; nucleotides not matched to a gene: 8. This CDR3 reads CSFNSGRGETQYF. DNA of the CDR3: TGCAGTTTTAATAGCGGGAGAGGAGAGACCCAGTACTTC.

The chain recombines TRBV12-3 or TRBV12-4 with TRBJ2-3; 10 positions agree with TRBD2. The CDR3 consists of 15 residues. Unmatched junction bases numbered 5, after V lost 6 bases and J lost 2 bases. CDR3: CASRPGLANTDTQYF. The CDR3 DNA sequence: TGTGCCAGCAGACCGGGACTAGCGAACACAGATACGCAGTATTTT.

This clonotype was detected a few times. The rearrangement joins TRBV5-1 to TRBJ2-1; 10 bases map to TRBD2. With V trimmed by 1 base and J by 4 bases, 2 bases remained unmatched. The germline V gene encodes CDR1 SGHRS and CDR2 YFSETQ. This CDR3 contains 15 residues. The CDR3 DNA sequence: TGCGCCAGCAGCTTGCCAGCGGGGGGGTACAATGAGCAGTTCTTC. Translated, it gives CASSLPAGGYNEQFF.

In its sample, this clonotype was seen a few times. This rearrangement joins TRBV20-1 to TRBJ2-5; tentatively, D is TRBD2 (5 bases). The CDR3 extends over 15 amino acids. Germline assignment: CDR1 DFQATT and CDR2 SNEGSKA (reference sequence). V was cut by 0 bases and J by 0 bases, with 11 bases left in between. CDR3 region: CSARDPKRYQETQYF. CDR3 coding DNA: TGCAGTGCTAGAGACCCCAAGCGGTACCAAGAGACCCAGTACTTC.

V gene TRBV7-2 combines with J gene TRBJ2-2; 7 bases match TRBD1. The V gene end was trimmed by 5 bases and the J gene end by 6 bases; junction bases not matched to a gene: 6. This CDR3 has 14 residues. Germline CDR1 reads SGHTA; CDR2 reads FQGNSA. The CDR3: CASSPYRGPGELFF. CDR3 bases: TGTGCCAGCAGCCCATACAGGGGACCCGGGGAGCTGTTTTTT. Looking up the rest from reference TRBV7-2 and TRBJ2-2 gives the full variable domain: GAGVSQSPSNKVTEKGKDVELRCDPISGHTALYWYRQSLGQGLEFLIYFQGNSAPDKSGLPSDRFSAERTGGSVSTLTIQRTQQEDSAVYLCASSPYRGPGELFFGEGSRLTVL.

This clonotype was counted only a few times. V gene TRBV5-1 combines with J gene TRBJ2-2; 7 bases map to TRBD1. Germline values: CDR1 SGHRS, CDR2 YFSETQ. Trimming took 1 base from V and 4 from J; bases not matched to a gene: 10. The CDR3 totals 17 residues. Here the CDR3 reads CASSLSIHRGITGELFF. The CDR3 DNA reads TGCGCCAGCAGCTTGTCAATCCACAGGGGAATCACCGGGGAGCTGTTTTTT.

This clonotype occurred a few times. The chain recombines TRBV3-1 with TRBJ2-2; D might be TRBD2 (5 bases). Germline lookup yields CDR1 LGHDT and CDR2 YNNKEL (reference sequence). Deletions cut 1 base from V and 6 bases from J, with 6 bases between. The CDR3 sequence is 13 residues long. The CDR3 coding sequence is TGTGCCAGCAGCCAAGGGCGGGCCGGGGAGCTGTTTTTT. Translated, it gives CASSQGRAGELFF.

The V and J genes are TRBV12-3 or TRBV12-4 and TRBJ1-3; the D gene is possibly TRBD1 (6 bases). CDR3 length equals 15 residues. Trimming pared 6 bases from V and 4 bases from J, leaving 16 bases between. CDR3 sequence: CASSLGGTGGNTIYF. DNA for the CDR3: TGTGCCAGCAGCCTAGGGGGGACTGGAGGAAACACCATATATTTT.

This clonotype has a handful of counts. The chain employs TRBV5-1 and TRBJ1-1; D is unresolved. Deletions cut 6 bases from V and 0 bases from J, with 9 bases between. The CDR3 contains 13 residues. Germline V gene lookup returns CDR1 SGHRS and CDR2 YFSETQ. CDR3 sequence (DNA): TGCGCCAGCACTGGGCAGGTGAACACTGAAGCTTTCTTT. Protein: CASTGQVNTEAFF.

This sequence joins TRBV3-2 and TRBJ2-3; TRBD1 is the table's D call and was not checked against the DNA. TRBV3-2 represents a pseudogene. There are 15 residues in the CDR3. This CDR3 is CASSQGQGGSDTQYF. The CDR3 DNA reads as TGTGCCAGCAGCCAAGGACAGGGCGGCTCAGATACGCAGTATTTT.

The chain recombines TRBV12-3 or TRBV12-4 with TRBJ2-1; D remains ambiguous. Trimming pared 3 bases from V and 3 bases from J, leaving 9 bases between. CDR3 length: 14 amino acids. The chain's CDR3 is CASSLDDGYNEQFF. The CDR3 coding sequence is TGTGCCAGCAGTTTGGATGACGGCTACAATGAGCAGTTCTTC.

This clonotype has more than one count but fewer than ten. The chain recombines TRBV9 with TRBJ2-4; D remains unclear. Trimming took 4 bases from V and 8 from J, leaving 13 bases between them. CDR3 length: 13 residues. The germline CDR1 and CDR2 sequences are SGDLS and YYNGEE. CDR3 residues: CASSPIQGDIQYF. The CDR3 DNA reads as TGTGCCAGCAGCCCCATTCAAGGAGACATTCAGTACTTC.

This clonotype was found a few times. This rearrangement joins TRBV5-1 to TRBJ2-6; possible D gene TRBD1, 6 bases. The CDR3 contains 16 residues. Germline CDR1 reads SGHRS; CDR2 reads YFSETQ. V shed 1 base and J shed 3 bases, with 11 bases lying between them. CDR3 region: CASSLPTGYGANVLTF. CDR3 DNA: TGCGCCAGCAGCTTGCCCACAGGGTATGGGGCCAACGTCCTGACTTTC.

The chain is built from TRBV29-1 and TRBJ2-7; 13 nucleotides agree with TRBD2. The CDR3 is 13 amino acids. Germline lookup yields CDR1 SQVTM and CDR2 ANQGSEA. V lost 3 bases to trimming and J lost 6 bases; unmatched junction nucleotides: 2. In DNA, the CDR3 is TGCAGCGTTGAGAGACTAGCGGGAGGCGAGCAGTACTTC. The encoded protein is CSVERLAGGEQYF.

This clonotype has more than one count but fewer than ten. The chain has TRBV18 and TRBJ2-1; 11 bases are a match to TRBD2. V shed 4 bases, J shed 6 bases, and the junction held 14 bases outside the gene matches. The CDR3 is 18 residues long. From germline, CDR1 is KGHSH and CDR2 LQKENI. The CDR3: CASSLNSGLAAGINEQFF. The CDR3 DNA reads TGTGCCAGCTCACTTAATTCGGGACTAGCGGCGGGGATCAATGAGCAGTTCTTC.

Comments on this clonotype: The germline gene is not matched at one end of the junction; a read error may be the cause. CDR3 protein: CASSLQPGQGEKLIF. The CDR3 bases are TGTGCCAGCAGCCTTCAACCCGGACAGGGTGAAAAACTGATTTTT. The rearrangement links TRBV3-1 to TRBJ1-4; 8 bases are a match to TRBD1. The germline V gene encodes CDR1 LGHDT and CDR2 YNNKEL (reference sequence). This CDR3 contains 15 residues.

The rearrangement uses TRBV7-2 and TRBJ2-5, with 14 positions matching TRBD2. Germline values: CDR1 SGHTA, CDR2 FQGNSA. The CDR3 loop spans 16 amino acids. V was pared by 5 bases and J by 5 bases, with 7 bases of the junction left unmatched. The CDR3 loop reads CASSTGLAGALETQYF. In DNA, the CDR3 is TGTGCCAGCAGCACGGGACTAGCGGGGGCTTTGGAGACCCAGTACTTC.

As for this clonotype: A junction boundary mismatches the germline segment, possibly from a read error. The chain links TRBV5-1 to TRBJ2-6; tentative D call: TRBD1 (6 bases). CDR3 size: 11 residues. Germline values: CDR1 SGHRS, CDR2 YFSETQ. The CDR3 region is CASSLNRVLAF. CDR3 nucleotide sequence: TGCGCCAGCAGCTTAAACAGGGTCCTGGCTTTC.

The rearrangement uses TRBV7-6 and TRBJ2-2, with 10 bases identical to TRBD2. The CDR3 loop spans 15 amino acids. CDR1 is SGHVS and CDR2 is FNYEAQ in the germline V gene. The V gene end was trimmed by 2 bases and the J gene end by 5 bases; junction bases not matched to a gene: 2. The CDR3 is CASSLLAGVTGELFF. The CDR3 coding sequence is TGTGCCAGCAGCTTACTAGCGGGGGTGACCGGGGAGCTGTTTTTT.

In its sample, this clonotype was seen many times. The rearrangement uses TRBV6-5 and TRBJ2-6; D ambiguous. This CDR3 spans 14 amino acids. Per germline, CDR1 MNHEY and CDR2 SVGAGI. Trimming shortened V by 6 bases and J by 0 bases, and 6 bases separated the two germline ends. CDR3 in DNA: TGTGCCAGCAGGGTCCACTCTGGGGCCAACGTCCTGACTTTC. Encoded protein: CASRVHSGANVLTF.